This TCR beta chain was observed in a study of technical replicates of blood from a few donors. The CDR3 loop spans 15 amino acids. The V gene's germline CDR1 is LNHDA and CDR2 SQIVND (reference sequence). The V and J ends lost 1 base and 5 bases, in that order; junction bases with no gene match: 7. Using immunoSEQ multiplex PCR, the repertoire was profiled, and TCRdb retains in-frame clones only, with some absent. Here the sample spans about 80,000 clones, roughly 90% being singletons. The receptor comes from a human donor in good health. V and J are TRBV19 and TRBJ2-5; TRBD2 aligns across 7 bases. Specimen: T cells isolated from PBMCs. CDR3 DNA sequence: TGTGCCAGTAGTATAGTTGCGGGACTAAGGGAGACCCAGTACTTC. Translating it yields CASSIVAGLRETQYF.